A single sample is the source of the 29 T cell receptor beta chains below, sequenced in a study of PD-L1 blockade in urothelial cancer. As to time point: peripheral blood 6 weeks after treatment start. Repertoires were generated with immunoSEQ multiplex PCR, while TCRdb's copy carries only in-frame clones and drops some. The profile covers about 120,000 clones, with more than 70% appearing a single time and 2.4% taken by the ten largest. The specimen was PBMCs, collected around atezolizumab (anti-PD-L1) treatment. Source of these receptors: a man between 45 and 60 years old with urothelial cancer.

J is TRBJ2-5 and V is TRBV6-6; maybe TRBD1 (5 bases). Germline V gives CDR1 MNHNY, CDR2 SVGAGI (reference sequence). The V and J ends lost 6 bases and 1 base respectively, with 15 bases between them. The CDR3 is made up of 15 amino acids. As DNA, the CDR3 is TGTGCCAGCAGACGGACCCTACAGGCCCAAGAGACCCAGTACTTC. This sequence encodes CASRRTLQAQETQYF.

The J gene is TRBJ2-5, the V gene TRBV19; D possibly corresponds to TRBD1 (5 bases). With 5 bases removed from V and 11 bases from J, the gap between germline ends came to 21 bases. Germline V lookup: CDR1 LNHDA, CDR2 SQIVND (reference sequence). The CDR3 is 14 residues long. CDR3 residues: CASSGAEWGRPQYF. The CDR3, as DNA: TGTGCCAGTAGTGGAGCTGAGTGGGGCAGGCCTCAGTACTTC.

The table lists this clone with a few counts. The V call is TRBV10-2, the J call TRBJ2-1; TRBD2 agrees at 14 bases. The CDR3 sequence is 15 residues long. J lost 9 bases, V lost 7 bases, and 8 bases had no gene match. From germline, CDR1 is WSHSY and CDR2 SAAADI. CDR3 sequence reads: CASTPGLAGVGEQFF. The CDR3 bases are TGCGCCAGCACCCCGGGACTAGCGGGAGTCGGTGAGCAGTTCTTC.

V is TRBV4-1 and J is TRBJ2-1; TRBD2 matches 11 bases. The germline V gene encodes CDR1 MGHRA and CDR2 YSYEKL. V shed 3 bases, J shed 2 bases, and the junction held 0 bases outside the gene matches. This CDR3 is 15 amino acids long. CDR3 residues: CASSQGLAAYNEQFF. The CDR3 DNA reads TGCGCCAGCAGCCAGGGACTAGCGGCCTACAATGAGCAGTTCTTC.

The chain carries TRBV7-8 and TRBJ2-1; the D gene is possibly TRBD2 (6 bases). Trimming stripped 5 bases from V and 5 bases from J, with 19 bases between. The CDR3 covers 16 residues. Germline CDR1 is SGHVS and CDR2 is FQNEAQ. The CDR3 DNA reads TGTGCCAGCAGCAGACCTCGCTTGCGGGATAACAATGAGCAGTTCTTC. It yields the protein CASSRPRLRDNNEQFF.

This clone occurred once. The CDR3 coding sequence is TGTGCCTGGAGTGTCTATCCTCCCACCGGGGAGCTGTTTTTT. Translated, it gives CAWSVYPPTGELFF. This chain uses TRBV30 with TRBJ2-2; D gene uncertain. The germline gives CDR1 GTSNPN, CDR2 SVGIG (reference sequence). Trimming cost V 0 bases and J 4 bases, with 9 bases left between them. This CDR3 has 14 residues.

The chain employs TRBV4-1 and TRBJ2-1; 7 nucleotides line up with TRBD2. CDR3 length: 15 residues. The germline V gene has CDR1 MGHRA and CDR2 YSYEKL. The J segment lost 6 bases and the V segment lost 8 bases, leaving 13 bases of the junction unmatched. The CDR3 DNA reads TGCGCCAGCTCAACCGGGGGGACCCTCTCCAATGAGCAGTTCTTC. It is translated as CASSTGGTLSNEQFF.

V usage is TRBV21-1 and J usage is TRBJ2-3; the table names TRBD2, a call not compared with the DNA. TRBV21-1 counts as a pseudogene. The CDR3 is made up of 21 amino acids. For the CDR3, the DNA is TGTGCCAGCAGCAAAGCAGGGAGACTAGCGGGAGGGCCGGGGAGACCAGATACGCAGTATTTT. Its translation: CASSKAGRLAGGPGRPDTQYF.

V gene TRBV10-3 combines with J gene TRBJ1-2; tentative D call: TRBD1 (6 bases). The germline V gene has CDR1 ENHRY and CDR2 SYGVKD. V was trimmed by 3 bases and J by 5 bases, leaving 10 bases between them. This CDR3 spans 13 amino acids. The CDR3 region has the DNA TGTGCCATCAGTGAATCAGGGGAATATGGCTACACCTTC. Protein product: CAISESGEYGYTF.

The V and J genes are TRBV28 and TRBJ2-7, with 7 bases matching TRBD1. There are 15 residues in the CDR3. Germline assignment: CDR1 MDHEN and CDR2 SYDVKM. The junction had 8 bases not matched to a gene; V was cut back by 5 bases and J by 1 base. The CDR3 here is CASSPTRDRSYEQYF. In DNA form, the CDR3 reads TGTGCCAGCAGTCCGACCCGGGACAGATCCTACGAGCAGTACTTC.

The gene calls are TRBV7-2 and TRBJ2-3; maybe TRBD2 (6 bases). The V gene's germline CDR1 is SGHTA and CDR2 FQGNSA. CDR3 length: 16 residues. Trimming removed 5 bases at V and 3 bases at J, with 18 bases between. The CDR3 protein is CASSARLGARTDTQYF. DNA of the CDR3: TGTGCCAGCAGCGCTCGACTAGGGGCTCGTACAGATACGCAGTATTTT.

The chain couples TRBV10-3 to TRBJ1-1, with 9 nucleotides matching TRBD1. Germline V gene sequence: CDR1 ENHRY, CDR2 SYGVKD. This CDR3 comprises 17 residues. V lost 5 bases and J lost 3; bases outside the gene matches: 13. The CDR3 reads CAISPGTGLGSDTEAFF. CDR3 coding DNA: TGTGCCATCAGTCCCGGGACAGGGTTGGGGAGTGACACTGAAGCTTTCTTT.

This CDR3 is CASSLSLAGGDQFF. CDR3 sequence (DNA): TGTGCCAGCAGCTTATCCCTAGCGGGAGGGGATCAGTTCTTC. The chain uses TRBV7-3 and TRBJ2-1, with TRBD2 matching over 12 bases. The CDR3 has 14 residues. With V trimmed by 2 bases and J by 13 bases, 6 bases remained unmatched. Germline V gene lookup returns CDR1 SGHTA and CDR2 FQGTGA.

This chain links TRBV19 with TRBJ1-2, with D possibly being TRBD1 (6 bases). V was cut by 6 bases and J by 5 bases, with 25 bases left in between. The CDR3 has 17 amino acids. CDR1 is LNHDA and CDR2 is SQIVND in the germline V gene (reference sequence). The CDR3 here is CASRQPLGTGSVYGYTF. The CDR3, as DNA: TGTGCCAGTAGGCAACCCCTGGGAACAGGGTCCGTATATGGCTACACCTTC.

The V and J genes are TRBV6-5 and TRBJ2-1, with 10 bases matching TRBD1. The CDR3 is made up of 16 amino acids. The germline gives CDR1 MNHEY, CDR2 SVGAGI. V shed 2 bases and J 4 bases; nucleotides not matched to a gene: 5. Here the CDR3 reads CASSYGTGALYNEQFF. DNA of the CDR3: TGTGCCAGCAGTTACGGGACAGGGGCCCTTTACAATGAGCAGTTCTTC.

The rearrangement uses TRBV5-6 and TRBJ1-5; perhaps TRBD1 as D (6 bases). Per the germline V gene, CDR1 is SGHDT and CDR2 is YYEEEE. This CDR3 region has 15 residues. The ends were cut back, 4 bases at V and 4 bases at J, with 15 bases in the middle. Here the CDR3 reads CASSLYRDRNQPQHF. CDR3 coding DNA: TGTGCCAGCAGCCTGTACAGGGATCGAAATCAGCCCCAGCATTTT.

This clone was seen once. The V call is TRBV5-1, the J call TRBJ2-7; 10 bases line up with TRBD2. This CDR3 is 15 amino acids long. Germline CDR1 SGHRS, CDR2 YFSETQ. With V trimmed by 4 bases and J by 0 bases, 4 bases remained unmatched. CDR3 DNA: TGCGCCAGCAGCGAGCGGGAGGGCCCCTCCTACGAGCAGTACTTC. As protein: CASSEREGPSYEQYF.

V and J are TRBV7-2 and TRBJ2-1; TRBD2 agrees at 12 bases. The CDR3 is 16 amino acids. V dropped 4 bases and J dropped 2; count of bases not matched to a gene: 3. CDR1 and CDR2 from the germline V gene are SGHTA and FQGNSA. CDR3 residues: CASSSGLAGTYNEQFF. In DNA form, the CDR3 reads TGTGCCAGCAGCTCCGGACTAGCGGGAACCTACAATGAGCAGTTCTTC.

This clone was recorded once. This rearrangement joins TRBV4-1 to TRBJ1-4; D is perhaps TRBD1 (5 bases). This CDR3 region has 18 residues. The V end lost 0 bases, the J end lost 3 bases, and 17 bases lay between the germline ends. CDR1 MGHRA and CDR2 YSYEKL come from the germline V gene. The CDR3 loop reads CASSQEGFGGVANEKLFF. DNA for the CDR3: TGCGCCAGCAGCCAAGAAGGGTTTGGGGGGGTGGCTAATGAAAAACTGTTTTTT.

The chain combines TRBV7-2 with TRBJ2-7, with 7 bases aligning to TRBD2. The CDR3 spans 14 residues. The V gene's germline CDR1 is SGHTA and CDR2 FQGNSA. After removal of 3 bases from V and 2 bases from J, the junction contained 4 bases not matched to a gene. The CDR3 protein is CASSFERGAYEQYF. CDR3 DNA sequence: TGTGCCAGCAGCTTCGAGCGGGGAGCCTACGAGCAGTACTTC. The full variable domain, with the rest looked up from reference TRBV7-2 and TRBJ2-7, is GAGVSQSPSNKVTEKGKDVELRCDPISGHTALYWYRQSLGQGLEFLIYFQGNSAPDKSGLPSDRFSAERTGGSVSTLTIQRTQQEDSAVYLCASSFERGAYEQYFGPGTRLTVT.

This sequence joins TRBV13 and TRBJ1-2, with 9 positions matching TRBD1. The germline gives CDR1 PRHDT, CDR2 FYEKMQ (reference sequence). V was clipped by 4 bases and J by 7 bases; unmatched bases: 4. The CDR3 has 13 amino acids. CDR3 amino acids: CASSWDRAGGYTF. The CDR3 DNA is TGTGCCAGCAGCTGGGACAGGGCGGGTGGCTACACCTTC.

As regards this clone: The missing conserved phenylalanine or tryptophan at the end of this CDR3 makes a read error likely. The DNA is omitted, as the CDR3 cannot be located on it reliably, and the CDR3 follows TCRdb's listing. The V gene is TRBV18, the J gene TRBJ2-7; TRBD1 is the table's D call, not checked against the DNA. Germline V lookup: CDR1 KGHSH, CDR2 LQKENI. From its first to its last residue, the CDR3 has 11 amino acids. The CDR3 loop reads CASSPGGQGVS.

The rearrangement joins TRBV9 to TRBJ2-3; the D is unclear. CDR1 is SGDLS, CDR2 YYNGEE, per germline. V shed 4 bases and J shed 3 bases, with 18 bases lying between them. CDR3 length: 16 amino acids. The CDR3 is CASSYGLARGTDTQYF. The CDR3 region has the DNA TGTGCCAGCAGCTATGGGTTGGCTCGAGGAACAGATACGCAGTATTTT.

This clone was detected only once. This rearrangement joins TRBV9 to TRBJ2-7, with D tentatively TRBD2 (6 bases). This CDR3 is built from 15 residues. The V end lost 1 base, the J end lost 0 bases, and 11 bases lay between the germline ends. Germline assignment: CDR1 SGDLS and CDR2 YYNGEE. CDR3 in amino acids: CASSVLASSSYEQYF. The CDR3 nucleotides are TGTGCCAGCAGCGTACTAGCGTCGAGCTCCTACGAGCAGTACTTC. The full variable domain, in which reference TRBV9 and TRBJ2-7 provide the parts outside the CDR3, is DSGVTQTPKHLITATGQRVTLRCSPRSGDLSVYWYQQSLDQGLQFLIQYYNGEERAKGNILERFSAQQFPDLHSELNLSSLELGDSALYFCASSVLASSSYEQYFGPGTRLTVT.

The CDR3 is CASSSTGTGVTSTF. DNA of the CDR3: TGTGCCAGCAGTTCGACCGGGACAGGGGTTACCTCCACCTTC. This chain links TRBV6-5 with TRBJ1-2, with 10 bases identical to TRBD1. Losses at the gene ends were 4 bases for V and 13 bases for J; bases not matched to a gene: 12. The CDR3 has 14 residues. Per the germline V gene, CDR1 is MNHEY and CDR2 is SVGAGI.

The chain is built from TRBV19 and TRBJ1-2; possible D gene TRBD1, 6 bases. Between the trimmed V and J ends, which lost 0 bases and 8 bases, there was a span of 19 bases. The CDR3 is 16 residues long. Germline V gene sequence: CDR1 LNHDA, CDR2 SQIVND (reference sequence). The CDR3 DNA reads TGTGCCAGTAGTATAGATCGGGCGGACAGTCTTGCGGGCTACACCTTC. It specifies CASSIDRADSLAGYTF.

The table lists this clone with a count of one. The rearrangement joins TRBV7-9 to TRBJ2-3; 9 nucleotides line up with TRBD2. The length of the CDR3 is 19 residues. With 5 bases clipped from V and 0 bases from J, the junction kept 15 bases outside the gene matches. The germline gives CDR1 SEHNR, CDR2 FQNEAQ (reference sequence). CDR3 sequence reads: CASSAAWAGGALSTDTQYF. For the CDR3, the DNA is TGTGCCAGCAGCGCGGCCTGGGCGGGAGGGGCACTTAGCACAGATACGCAGTATTTT.

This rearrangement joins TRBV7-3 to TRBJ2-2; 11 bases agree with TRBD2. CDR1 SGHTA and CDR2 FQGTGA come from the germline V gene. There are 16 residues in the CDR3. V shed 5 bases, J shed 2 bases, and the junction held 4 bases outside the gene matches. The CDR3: CASSMTSGVNTGELFF. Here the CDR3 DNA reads TGTGCCAGCAGCATGACTAGCGGGGTTAACACCGGGGAGCTGTTTTTT.

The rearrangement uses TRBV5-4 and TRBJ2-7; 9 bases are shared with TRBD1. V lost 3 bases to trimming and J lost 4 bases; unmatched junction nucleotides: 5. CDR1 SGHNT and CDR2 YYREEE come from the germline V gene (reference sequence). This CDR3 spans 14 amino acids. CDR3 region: CASSSGTGRYEQYF. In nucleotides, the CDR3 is TGTGCCAGCAGCTCCGGGACAGGGAGATACGAGCAGTACTTC.